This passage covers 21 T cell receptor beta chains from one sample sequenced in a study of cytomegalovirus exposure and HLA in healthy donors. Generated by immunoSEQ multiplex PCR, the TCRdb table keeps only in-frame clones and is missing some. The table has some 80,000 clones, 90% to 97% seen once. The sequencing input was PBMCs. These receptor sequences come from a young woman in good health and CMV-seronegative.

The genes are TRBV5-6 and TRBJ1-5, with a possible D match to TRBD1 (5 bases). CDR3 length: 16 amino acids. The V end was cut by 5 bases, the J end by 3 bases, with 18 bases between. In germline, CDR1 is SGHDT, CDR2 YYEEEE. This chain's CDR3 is CASRLLAGDINQPQHF. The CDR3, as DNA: TGTGCCAGCAGGTTATTAGCGGGGGATATCAATCAGCCCCAGCATTTT.

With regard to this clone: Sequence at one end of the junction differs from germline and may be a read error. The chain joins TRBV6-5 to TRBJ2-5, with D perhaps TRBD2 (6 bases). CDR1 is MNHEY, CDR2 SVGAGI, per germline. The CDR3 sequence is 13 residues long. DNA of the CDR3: TGTGCCAGCAGTTCGAGACAGCCGGGGGAGCGTCACTTC. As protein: CASSSRQPGERHF.

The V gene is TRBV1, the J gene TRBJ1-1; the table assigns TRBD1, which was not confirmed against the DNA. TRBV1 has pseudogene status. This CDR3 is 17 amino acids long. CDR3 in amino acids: CTSIDYRDRRWNTEAFF. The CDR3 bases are TGCACCAGCATCGATTACCGGGACAGGAGGTGGAACACTGAAGCTTTCTTT.

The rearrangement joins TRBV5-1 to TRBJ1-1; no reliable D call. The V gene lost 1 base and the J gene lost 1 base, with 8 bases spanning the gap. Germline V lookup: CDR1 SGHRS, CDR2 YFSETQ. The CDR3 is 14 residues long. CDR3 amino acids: CASSLNPENTEAFF. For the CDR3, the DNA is TGCGCCAGCAGCTTGAATCCAGAGAACACTGAAGCTTTCTTT.

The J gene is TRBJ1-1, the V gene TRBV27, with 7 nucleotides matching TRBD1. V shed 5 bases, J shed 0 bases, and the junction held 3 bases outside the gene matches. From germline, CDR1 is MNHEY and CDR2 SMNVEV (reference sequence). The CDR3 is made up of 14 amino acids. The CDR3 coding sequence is TGTGCCAGCAGTCGGACAGGCATGAACACTGAAGCTTTCTTT. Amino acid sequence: CASSRTGMNTEAFF.

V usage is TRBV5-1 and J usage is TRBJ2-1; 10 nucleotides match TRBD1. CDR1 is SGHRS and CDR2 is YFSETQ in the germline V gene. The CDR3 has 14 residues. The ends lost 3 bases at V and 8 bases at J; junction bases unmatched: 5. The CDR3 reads CASSSGTGVDEQFF. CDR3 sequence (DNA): TGCGCCAGCAGCTCGGGGACAGGGGTCGATGAGCAGTTCTTC. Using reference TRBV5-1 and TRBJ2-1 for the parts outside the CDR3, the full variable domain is KAGVTQTPRYLIKTRGQQVTLSCSPISGHRSVSWYQQTPGQGLQFLFEYFSETQRNKGNFPGRFSGRQFSNSRSEMNVSTLELGDSALYLCASSSGTGVDEQFFGPGTRLTVL.

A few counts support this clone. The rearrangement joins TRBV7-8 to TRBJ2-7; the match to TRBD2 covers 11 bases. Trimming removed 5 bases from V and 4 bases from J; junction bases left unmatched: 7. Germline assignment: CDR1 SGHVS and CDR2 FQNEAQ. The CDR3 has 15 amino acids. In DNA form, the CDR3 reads TGTGCCAGCAGCCGACTGGGACTAGCGGCTTACGAGCAGTACTTC. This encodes CASSRLGLAAYEQYF. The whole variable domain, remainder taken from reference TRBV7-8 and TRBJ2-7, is GAGVSQSPRYKVAKRGQDVALRCDPISGHVSLFWYQQALGQGPEFLTYFQNEAQLDKSGLPSDRFFAERPEGSVSTLKIQRTQQEDSAVYLCASSRLGLAAYEQYFGPGTRLTVT.

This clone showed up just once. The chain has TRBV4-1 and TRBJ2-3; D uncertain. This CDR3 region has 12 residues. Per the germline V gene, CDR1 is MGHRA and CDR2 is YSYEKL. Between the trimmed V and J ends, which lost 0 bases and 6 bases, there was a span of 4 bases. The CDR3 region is CASSQDYDTQYF. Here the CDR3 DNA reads TGCGCCAGCAGCCAAGACTACGATACGCAGTATTTT.

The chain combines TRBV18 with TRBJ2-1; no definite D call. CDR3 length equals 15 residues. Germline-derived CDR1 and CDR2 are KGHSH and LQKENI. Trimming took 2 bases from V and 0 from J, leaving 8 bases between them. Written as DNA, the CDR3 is TGTGCCAGCTCACCAAGCCAGGCCTCCTACAATGAGCAGTTCTTC. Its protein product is CASSPSQASYNEQFF. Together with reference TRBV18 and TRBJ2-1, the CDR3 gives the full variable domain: NAGVMQNPRHLVRRRGQEARLRCSPMKGHSHVYWYRQLPEEGLKFMVYLQKENIIDESGMPKERFSAEFPKEGPSILRIQQVVRGDSAAYFCASSPSQASYNEQFFGPGTRLTVL.

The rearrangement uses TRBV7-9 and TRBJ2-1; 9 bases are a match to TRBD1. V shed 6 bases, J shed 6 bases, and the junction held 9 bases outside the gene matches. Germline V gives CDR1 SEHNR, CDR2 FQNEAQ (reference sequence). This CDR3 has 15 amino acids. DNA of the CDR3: TGTGCCAGCAGAATTGCCGGGACAGGGCGCAATGAGCAGTTCTTC. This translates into CASRIAGTGRNEQFF.

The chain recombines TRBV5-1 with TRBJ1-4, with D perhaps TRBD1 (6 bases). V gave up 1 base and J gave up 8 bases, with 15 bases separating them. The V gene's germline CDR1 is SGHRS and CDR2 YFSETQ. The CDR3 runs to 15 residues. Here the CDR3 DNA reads TGCGCCAGCAGCTTGAATAGGGGGATATTGGAAAAACTGTTTTTT. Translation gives CASSLNRGILEKLFF. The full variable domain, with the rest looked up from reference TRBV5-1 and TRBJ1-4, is KAGVTQTPRYLIKTRGQQVTLSCSPISGHRSVSWYQQTPGQGLQFLFEYFSETQRNKGNFPGRFSGRQFSNSRSEMNVSTLELGDSALYLCASSLNRGILEKLFFGSGTQLSVL.

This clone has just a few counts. The CDR3 nucleotides read TGTGCCAGCAGCCAAGCGGGACAGGGGAATTCACCCCTCCACTTT. Protein sequence: CASSQAGQGNSPLHF. This chain links TRBV4-2 with TRBJ1-6; 10 bases fit TRBD1. V trimming: 1 base; J trimming: 7 bases; junction bases outside the gene matches: 1. The CDR3 is 15 residues long. The V gene's germline CDR1 is LGHNA and CDR2 YNFKEQ.

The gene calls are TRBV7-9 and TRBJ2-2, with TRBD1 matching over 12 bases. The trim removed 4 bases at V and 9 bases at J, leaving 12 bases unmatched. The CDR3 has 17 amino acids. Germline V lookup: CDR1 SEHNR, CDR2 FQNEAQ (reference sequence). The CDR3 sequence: CASSSGGTGGRSRELFF. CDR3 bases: TGTGCCAGCAGCTCCGGAGGGACAGGGGGCCGGTCTCGGGAGCTGTTTTTT.

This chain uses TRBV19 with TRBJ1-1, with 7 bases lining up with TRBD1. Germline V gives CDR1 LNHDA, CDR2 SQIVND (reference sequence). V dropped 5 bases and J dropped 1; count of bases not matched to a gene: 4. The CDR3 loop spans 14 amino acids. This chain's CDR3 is CASSPGTANTEAFF. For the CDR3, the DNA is TGTGCCAGTAGTCCCGGGACAGCGAACACTGAAGCTTTCTTT.

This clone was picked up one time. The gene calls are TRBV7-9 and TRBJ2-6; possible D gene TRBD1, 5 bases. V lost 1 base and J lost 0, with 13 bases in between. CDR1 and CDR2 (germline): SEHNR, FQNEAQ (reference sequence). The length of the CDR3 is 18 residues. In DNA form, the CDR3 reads TGTGCCAGCAGCTTAGGTTGGGGCCGGAGCTCTGGGGCCAACGTCCTGACTTTC. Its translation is CASSLGWGRSSGANVLTF.

As DNA, the CDR3 is TGTGCCAGCAGTGCTCAGGGGATAACTAATGAAAAACTGTTTTTT. Amino acids: CASSAQGITNEKLFF. This chain links TRBV7-6 with TRBJ1-4, with D possibly TRBD1 on 6 matching bases. Per germline, CDR1 SGHVS and CDR2 FNYEAQ. The CDR3 length is 15 residues. Between the trimmed V and J ends, which lost 6 bases and 1 base, there was a span of 12 bases.

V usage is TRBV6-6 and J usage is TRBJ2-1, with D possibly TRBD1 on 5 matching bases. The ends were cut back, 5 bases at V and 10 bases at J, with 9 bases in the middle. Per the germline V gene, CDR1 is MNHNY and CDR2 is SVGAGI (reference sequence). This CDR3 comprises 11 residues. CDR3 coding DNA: TGTGCCAGCAGTACCCCAGGGGAGCAGTTCTTC. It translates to CASSTPGEQFF.

The CDR3 is CASSLRTGSNTGELFF. The CDR3 coding sequence is TGCGCCAGCAGCCTCCGGACAGGATCGAACACCGGGGAGCTGTTTTTT. This chain uses TRBV5-1 with TRBJ2-2, with 7 positions matching TRBD1. Germline V gene sequence: CDR1 SGHRS, CDR2 YFSETQ. The junction had 6 bases not matched to a gene; V was cut back by 4 bases and J by 0 bases. This CDR3 is built from 16 residues.

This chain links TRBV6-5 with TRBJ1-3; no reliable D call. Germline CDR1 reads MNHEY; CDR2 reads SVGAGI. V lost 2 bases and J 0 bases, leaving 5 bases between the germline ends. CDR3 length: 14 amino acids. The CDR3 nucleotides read TGTGCCAGCAGTTACCGGGGCTCTGGAAACACCATATATTTT. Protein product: CASSYRGSGNTIYF.

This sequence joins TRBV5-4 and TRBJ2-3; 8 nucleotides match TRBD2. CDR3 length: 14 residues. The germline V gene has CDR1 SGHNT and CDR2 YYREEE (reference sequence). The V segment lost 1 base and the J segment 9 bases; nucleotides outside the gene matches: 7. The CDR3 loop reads CASSLSGRADTQYF. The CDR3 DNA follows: TGTGCCAGCAGCTTGTCCGGGAGGGCGGACACGCAGTATTTT.

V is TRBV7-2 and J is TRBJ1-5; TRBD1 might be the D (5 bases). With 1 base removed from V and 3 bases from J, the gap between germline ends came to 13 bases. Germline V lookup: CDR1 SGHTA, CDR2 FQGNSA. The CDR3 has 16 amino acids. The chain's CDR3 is CASSLVEQDPNQPQHF. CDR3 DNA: TGTGCCAGCAGCTTAGTGGAACAGGATCCCAATCAGCCCCAGCATTTT.